Given below is one T cell receptor (beta chain) in context. The CDR3 consists of 14 residues. Germline assignment: CDR1 LNHDA and CDR2 SQIVND (reference sequence). V was cut by 4 bases and J by 4 bases, with 13 bases left in between. This entry belongs to a study of control samples from healthy donors and cancer patients. The table came from immunoSEQ multiplex PCR; TCRdb's copy has only in-frame clones and leaves some out. This table has around 130,000 clones, about 88% appearing once. The sequence was collected from a man aged 45-65 years in good health. Sequencing input: blood. The gene calls are TRBV19 and TRBJ1-1, with D unresolved. The CDR3, as DNA: TGTGCCAGTAGTAGTCGGACCCTGGCCACTGAAGCTTTCTTT. Its protein is CASSSRTLATEAFF.